These 10 T cell receptor beta chains were all obtained from the same sample, sequenced in a study of blood T cell repertoires in COVID-19. Data came from immunoSEQ multiplex PCR; TCRdb stores just in-frame clones and leaves some out. The sample lists some 130,000 clones, roughly four fifths seen once, with 2% to 3% in the top ten. Sequencing was done on a sample of PBMCs or T cells enriched from blood (not recorded which). The receptor set was obtained from a man in his forties or fifties with acute COVID-19.

The chain uses TRBV5-1 and TRBJ2-7; the D gene is possibly TRBD1 (6 bases). V was cut by 5 bases and J by 4 bases, with 13 bases left in between. The CDR3 extends over 13 amino acids. Germline values: CDR1 SGHRS, CDR2 YFSETQ. CDR3: CASRPGQNYEQYF. In nucleotides, the CDR3 is TGCGCCAGCAGACCAGGACAGAATTACGAGCAGTACTTC.

The V call is TRBV5-1, the J call TRBJ2-3, with 10 bases that match TRBD2. The CDR3 contains 16 residues. CDR1 and CDR2 from the germline V gene are SGHRS and YFSETQ. The J segment lost 1 base and the V segment lost 0 bases, leaving 2 bases of the junction unmatched. The CDR3 DNA sequence: TGCGCCAGCAGCTTGGGGAGCGGGAGGGGCACAGATACGCAGTATTTT. Amino acids: CASSLGSGRGTDTQYF.

A single count supports this clone. The V and J genes are TRBV7-9 and TRBJ2-5; the D gene is possibly TRBD2 (5 bases). Germline V gives CDR1 SEHNR, CDR2 FQNEAQ (reference sequence). This CDR3 is built from 14 residues. V lost 4 bases and J lost 1, with 10 bases in between. The CDR3 sequence is CASSSERSQETQYF. The DNA of the CDR3 is TGTGCCAGCAGCTCCGAGCGGTCCCAAGAGACCCAGTACTTC.

This chain connects TRBV11-3 to TRBJ2-5, with 11 bases lining up with TRBD1. This CDR3 spans 16 amino acids. V shed 3 bases, J shed 5 bases, and the junction held 8 bases outside the gene matches. Germline values: CDR1 SGHNT, CDR2 YENEEA. The CDR3 protein is CASSFGGTGGIETQYF. CDR3 DNA sequence: TGTGCCAGCAGCTTTGGGGGGACAGGGGGGATCGAGACCCAGTACTTC.

The chain is built from TRBV7-9 and TRBJ1-1; no clear D. The germline gives CDR1 SEHNR, CDR2 FQNEAQ (reference sequence). CDR3 length equals 14 residues. Trimming pared 7 bases from V and 0 bases from J, leaving 12 bases between. In DNA form, the CDR3 reads TGTGCCAGCACCCCCAGCCAGGTGAACACTGAAGCTTTCTTT. It specifies CASTPSQVNTEAFF.

The chain is built from TRBV5-1 and TRBJ2-5, with D maybe TRBD1 (6 bases). The germline V gene encodes CDR1 SGHRS and CDR2 YFSETQ. This CDR3 has 13 residues. The V end lost 3 bases, the J end lost 2 bases, and 8 bases lay between the germline ends. CDR3 in amino acids: CASSSGQQETQYF. The CDR3 nucleotides are TGCGCCAGCAGCTCCGGACAGCAAGAGACCCAGTACTTC.

CDR3 in amino acids: CASSQGASGRGSYEQYF. The CDR3 nucleotides read TGTGCCAGCAGCCAAGGGGCCTCGGGGCGGGGCTCCTACGAGCAGTACTTC. This chain connects TRBV3-1 (or the pseudogene TRBV3-2) to TRBJ2-7; possibly TRBD2 for D (6 bases). The V and J ends lost 1 base and 0 bases respectively, with 16 bases between them. This CDR3 is built from 17 residues. CDR1 is LGHDT and CDR2 is YNNKEL in the germline V gene (reference sequence).

The rearrangement links TRBV6-1 to TRBJ1-6, with D tentatively TRBD1 (6 bases). The germline gives CDR1 MNHNS, CDR2 SASEGT. With 3 bases removed from V and 6 bases from J, the gap between germline ends came to 12 bases. The CDR3 covers 15 residues. CDR3 sequence: CASSDRGTGNSPLHF. The CDR3 nucleotides are TGTGCCAGCAGTGACAGGGGAACGGGTAATTCACCCCTCCACTTT.

In DNA form, the CDR3 reads TGTGCCAGCAGCTCGGGACTAGCGGGAACTGCTGAGACCCAGTACTTC. Translated: CASSSGLAGTAETQYF. The chain couples TRBV9 to TRBJ2-5; 13 positions match TRBD2. The ends lost 4 bases at V and 5 bases at J; junction bases unmatched: 8. This CDR3 has 16 amino acids. Germline V gives CDR1 SGDLS, CDR2 YYNGEE.

Remarks on this clone: The same CDR3 can be traced to other DNA sequences in this sample. The CDR3 is CASSPSGGNTIYF. The CDR3, as DNA: TGTGCCAGCAGCCCTTCAGGTGGAAACACCATATATTTT. The chain has TRBV12-3 or TRBV12-4 and TRBJ1-3; D gene unclear. This CDR3 is 13 amino acids long. V shed 6 bases and J shed 3 bases, with 9 bases lying between them.